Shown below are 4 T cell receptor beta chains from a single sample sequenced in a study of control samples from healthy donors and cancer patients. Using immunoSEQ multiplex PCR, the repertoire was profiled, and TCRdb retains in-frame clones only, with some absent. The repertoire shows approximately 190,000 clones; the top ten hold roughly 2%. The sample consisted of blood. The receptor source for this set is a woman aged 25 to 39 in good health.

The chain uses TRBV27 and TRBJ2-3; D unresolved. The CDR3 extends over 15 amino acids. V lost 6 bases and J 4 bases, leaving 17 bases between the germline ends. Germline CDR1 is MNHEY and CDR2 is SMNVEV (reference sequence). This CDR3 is CASSPNSPGPDTQYF. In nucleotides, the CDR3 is TGTGCCAGCAGCCCGAACTCCCCCGGCCCAGATACGCAGTATTTT.

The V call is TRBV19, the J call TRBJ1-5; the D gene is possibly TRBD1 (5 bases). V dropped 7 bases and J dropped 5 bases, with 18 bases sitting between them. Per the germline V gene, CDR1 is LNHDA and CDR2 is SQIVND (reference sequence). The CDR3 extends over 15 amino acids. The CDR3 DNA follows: TGTGCCAGTATAGGAGGGGAATCAGGCCATCAGCCCCAGCATTTT. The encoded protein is CASIGGESGHQPQHF. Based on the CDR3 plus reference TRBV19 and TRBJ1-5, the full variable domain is DGGITQSPKYLFRKEGQNVTLSCEQNLNHDAMYWYRQDPGQGLRLIYYSQIVNDFQKGDIAEGYSVSREKKESFPLTVTSAQKNPTAFYLCASIGGESGHQPQHFGDGTRLSIL.

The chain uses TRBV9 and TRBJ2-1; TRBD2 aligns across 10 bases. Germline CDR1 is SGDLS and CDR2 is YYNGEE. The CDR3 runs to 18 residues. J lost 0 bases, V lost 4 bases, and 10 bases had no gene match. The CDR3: CASSSRLAGVSSYNEQFF. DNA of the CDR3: TGTGCCAGCAGCTCACGCCTAGCGGGGGTGAGCTCCTACAATGAGCAGTTCTTC.

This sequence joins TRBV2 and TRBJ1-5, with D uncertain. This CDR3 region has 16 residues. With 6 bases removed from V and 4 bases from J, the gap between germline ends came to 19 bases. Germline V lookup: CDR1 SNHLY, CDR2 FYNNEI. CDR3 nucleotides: TGTGCCAGCAGCGAGATCGGACGGGTAGATAATCAGCCCCAGCATTTT. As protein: CASSEIGRVDNQPQHF. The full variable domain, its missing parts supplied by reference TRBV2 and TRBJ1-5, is EPEVTQTPSHQVTQMGQEVILRCVPISNHLYFYWYRQILGQKVEFLVSFYNNEISEKSEIFDDQFSVERPDGSNFTLKIRSTKLEDSAMYFCASSEIGRVDNQPQHFGDGTRLSIL.